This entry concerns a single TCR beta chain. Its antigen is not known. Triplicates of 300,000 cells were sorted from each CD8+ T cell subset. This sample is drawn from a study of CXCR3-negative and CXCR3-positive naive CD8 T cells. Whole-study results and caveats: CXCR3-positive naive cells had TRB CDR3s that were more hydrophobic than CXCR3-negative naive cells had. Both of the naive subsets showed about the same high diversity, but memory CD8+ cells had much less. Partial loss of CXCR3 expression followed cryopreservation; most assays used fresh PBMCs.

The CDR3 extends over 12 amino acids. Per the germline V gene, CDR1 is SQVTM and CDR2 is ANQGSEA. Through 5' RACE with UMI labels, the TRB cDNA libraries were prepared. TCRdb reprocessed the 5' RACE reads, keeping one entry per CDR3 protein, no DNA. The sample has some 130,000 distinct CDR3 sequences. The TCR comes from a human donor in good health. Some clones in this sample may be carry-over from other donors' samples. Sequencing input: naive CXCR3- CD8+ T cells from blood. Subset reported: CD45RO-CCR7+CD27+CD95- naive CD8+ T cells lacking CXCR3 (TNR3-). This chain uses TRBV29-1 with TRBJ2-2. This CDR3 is CSVTANTGELFF.